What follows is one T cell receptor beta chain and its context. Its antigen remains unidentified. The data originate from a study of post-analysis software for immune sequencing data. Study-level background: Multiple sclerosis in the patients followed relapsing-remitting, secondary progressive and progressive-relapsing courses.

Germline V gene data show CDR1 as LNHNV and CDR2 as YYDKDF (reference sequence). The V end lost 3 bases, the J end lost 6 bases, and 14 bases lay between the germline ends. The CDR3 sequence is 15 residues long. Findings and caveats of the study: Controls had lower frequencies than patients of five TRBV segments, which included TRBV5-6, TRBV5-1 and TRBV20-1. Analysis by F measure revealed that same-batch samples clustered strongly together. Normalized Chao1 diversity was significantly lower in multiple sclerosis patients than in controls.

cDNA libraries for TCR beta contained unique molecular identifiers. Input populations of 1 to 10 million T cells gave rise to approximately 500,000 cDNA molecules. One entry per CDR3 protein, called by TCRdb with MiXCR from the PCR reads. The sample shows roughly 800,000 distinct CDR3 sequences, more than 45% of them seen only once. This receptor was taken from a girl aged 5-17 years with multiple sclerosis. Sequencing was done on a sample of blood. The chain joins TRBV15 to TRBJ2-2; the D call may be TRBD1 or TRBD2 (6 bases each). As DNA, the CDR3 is TGTGCCACCAGCAGTCGGGGGCTTCCGTCCGGGGAGCTGTTTTTT. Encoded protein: CATSSRGLPSGELFF.